The 3 T cell receptor beta chains reported below all come from one sample, sequenced in a study of OX40 agonist ivuxolimab in advanced cancers. TCRdb's copy holds only in-frame clones and misses some; the assay was immunoSEQ multiplex PCR. The sample lists 50,000 or so clones; around 85% were seen once. The sequencing here drew on CD4+ or CD8+ T cells sorted from blood, taken in a trial of the OX40 agonist ivuxolimab. These receptors were collected from an adult with an advanced solid tumor such as melanoma, head and neck, liver or kidney cancer.

The sample holds a few counts of this clone. The rearrangement joins TRBV7-3 to TRBJ2-3, with 7 bases fitting TRBD1. V gave up 5 bases and J gave up 7 bases; unmatched junction bases: 3. CDR1 and CDR2 from the germline V gene are SGHTA and FQGTGA. The CDR3 consists of 12 residues. The CDR3 DNA sequence: TGTGCCAGCAGCCCAGGGGGAAATACGCAGTATTTT. This codes for CASSPGGNTQYF.

The sample holds one count of this clone. The V gene is TRBV28, the J gene TRBJ2-6; D ambiguous. This CDR3 contains 13 residues. The V gene lost 5 bases and the J gene lost 1 base, with 3 bases spanning the gap. Germline CDR1 is MDHEN and CDR2 is SYDVKM. The CDR3: CASSLSGANVLTF. The CDR3 nucleotides are TGTGCCAGCAGTCTTTCTGGGGCCAACGTCCTGACTTTC.

This rearrangement joins TRBV11-2 to TRBJ2-3; 13 nucleotides align to TRBD2. The CDR3 length is 19 residues. Looked up from germline, CDR1 is SGHAT and CDR2 is FQNNGV. The V segment lost 0 bases and the J segment 7 bases; nucleotides outside the gene matches: 13. CDR3 sequence: CASSLEGGLAGALLNTQYF. CDR3 DNA sequence: TGTGCCAGCAGCTTAGAGGGAGGACTAGCGGGGGCCCTCCTGAATACGCAGTATTTT.